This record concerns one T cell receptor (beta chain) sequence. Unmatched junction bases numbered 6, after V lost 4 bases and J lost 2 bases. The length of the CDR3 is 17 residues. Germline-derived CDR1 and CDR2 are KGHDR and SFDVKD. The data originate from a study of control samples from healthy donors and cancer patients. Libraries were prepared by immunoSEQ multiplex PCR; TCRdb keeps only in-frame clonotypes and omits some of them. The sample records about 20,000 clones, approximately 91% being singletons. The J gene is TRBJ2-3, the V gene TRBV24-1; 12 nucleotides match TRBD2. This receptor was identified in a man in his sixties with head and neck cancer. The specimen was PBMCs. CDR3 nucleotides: TGTGCCACCAGTGACCCACTAGCGGGGGGCACCACAGATACGCAGTATTTT. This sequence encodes CATSDPLAGGTTDTQYF.